Listed here is a single TCR beta chain. No antigen is known for it. At one boundary the junction diverges from the germline segment, which might be a read error. Amplification yielded TCR beta CDR3 regions, with RNA transcripts as the source. The HTBI primer set drove a first-round RT-PCR of the TCR CDR3. MiXCR, applied by TCRdb to the multiplex PCR reads, yields one record per CDR3 protein. The repertoire includes about 270,000 distinct CDR3 sequences, 22% of them detected once, and roughly 60% sits in the top ten. This sample was included in a study of T cells in Graves' hyperthyroidism and ophthalmopathy. Whole-study findings and limits: Prediction of ophthalmopathy progression came a median around 7.1 months pre-onset. A 13 V-J model separated ophthalmopathy from stable hyperthyroidism.

Germline CDR1 is MDHEN and CDR2 is SYDVKM. The CDR3 extends over 11 amino acids. From under 12 ml of fresh peripheral blood, PBMCs were isolated. Sequenced material: blood. The rearrangement joins TRBV28 to TRBJ2-7; D is perhaps TRBD1 (6 bases). The clonotype comes from a man aged 25-45 years with Graves' ophthalmopathy. The CDR3 is CASSFRGEQYF. CDR3 coding DNA: TGCGCCAGCAGCTTCAGGGGCGAGCAGTACTTC.